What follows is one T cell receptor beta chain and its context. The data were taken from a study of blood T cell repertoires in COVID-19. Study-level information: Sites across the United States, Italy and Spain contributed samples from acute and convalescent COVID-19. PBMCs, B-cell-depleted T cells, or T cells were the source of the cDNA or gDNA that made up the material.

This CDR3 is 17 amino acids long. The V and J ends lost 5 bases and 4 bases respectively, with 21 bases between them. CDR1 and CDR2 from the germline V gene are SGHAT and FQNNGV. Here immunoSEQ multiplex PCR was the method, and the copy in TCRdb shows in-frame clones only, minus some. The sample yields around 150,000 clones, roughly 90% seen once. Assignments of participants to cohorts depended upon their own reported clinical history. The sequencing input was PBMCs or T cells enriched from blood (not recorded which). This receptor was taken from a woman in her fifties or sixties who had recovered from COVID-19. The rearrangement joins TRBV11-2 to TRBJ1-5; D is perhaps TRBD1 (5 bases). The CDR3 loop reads CASSSGGASLRNQPQHF. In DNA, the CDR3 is TGTGCCAGCAGCAGCGGAGGGGCCAGTCTCCGAAATCAGCCCCAGCATTTT.